The clone carrying this T cell receptor (beta chain) was recorded many times. Priming of first-strand cDNA relied on TRAV- and TRBV-specific primers (covering alpha and beta chains). TCR amplification ran 20 PCR cycles using constant-region and V-primer adapter primers. In vitro transcription served to amplify the isolated mRNA. TCRdb recomputed calls from the reads with MiXCR, one row per CDR3 protein. The sample has about 89,000 distinct CDR3 sequences; under 9.5% are singletons. This entry belongs to a study of low-dose radiotherapy and immunotherapy resistance in tumors. Study in general: Patients of Cohort 1 had 0.5 Gy fractions every 2 weeks, which summed to 6.5 Gy. Cohort 2 received 1 Gy per fraction every two weeks, totaling 13 Gy over 26 weeks.

The CDR3 is 13 residues long. Looked up from germline, CDR1 is MNHEY and CDR2 is SMNVEV (reference sequence). V was trimmed by 7 bases and J by 6 bases, leaving 12 bases between them. The time point is: before trial treatment. The patients who were eligible all carried advanced solid tumors that lacked tumor-infiltrating lymphocytes, meaning the tumors were TIL-negative. The sequencing here drew on PBMCs, taken before treatment. V usage is TRBV27 and J usage is TRBJ2-2; D is undetermined. The receptor was isolated from a male donor with prostate cancer. CDR3 loop: CASKYPASGELFF. In nucleotides, the CDR3 is TGTGCCAGCAAATATCCCGCGTCCGGGGAGCTGTTTTTT.